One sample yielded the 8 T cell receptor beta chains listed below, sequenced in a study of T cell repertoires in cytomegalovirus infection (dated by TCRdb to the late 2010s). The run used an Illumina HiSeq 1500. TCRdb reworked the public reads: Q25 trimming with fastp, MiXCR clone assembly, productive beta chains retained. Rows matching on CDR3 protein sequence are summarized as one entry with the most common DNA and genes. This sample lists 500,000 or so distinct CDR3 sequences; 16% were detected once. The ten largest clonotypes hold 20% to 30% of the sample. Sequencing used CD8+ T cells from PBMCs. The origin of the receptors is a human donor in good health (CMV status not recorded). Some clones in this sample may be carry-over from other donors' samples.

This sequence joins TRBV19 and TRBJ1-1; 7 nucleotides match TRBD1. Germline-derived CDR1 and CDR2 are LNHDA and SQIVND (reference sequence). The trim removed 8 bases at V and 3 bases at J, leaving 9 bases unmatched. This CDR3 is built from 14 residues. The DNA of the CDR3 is TGTGCCAGTGCCTGGGAGGGGGCGGACACTGAAGCTTTCTTT. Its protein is CASAWEGADTEAFF.

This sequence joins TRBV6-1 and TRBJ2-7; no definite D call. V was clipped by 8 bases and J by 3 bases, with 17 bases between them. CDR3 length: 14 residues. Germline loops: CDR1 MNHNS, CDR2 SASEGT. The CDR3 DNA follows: TGTGCCAGCCATGGGCCCCAGAATGACTACGAGCAGTACTTC. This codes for CASHGPQNDYEQYF.

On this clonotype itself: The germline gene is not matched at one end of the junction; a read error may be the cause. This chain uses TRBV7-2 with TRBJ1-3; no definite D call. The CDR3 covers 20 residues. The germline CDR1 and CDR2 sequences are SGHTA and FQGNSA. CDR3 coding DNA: TGTGCCAGCAGCCCGTCCTGGGCAGCACACGCGGCGGCCCCCGGAAACACCAAATATTTT. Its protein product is CASSPSWAAHAAAPGNTKYF.

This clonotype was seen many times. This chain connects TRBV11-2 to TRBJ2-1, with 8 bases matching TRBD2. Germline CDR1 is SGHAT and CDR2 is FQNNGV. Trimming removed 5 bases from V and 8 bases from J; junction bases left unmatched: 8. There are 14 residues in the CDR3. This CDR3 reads CASSPAGAGDEQFF. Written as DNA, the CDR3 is TGTGCCAGCAGCCCTGCCGGAGCGGGGGATGAGCAGTTCTTC. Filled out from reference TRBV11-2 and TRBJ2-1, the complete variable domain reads EAGVAQSPRYKIIEKRQSVAFWCNPISGHATLYWYQQILGQGPKLLIQFQNNGVVDDSQLPKDRFSAERLKGVDSTLKIQPAKLEDSAVYLCASSPAGAGDEQFFGPGTRLTVL.

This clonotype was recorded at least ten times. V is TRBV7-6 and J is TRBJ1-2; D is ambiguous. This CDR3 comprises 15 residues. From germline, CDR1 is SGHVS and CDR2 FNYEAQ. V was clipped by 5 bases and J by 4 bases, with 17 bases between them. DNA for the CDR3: TGTGCCAGCAGCCCGGGTAGTTTAGGGCCCTATGGCTACACCTTC. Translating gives CASSPGSLGPYGYTF. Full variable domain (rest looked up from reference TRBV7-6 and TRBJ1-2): GAGVSQSPRYKVTKRGQDVALRCDPISGHVSLYWYRQALGQGPEFLTYFNYEAQQDKSGLPNDRFSAERPEGSISTLTIQRTEQRDSAMYRCASSPGSLGPYGYTFGSGTRLTVV.

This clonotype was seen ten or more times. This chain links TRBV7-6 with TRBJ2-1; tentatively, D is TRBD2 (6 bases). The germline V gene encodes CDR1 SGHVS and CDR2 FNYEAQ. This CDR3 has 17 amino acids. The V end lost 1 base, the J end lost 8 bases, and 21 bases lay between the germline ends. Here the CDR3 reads CASSLGGGTDRLDEQFF. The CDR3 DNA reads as TGTGCCAGCAGCTTAGGGGGCGGGACGGACCGTTTGGATGAGCAGTTCTTC.

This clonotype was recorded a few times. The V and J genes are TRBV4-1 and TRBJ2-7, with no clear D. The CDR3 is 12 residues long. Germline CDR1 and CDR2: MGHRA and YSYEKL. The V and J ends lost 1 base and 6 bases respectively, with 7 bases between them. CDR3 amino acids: CASSQGSGEQYF. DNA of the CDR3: TGCGCCAGCAGCCAAGGGTCTGGCGAGCAGTACTTC.

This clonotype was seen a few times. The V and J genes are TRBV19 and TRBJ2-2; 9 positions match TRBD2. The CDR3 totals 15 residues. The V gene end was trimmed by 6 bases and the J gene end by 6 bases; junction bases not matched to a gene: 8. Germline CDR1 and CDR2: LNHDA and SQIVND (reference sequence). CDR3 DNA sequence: TGTGCCAGTAGACAAAGCGGGGGGCCCGCCGGGGAGCTGTTTTTT. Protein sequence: CASRQSGGPAGELFF.